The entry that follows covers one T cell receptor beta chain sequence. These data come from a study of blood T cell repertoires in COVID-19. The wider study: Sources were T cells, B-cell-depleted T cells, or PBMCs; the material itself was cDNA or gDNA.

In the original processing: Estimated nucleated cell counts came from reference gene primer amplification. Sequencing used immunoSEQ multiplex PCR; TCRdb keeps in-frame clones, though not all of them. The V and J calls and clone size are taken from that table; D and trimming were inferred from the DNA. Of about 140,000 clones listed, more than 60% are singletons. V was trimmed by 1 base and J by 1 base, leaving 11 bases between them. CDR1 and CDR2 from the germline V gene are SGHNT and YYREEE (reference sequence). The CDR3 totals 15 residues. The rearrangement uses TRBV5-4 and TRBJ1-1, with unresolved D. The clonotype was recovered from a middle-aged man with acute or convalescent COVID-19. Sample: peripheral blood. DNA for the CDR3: TGTGCCAGCAGCTTGCGAGGAGGGAGGAACACTGAAGCTTTCTTT. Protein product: CASSLRGGRNTEAFF.